This T cell receptor (beta chain) was sequenced for a study of Ad26.COV2.S vaccination and SARS-CoV-2 variants. Study-level information: Intramuscular Ad26.COV2.S doses were given once or twice, 56 days apart.

General study points: Marked by substantial breadth, spike-specific CD8+ and CD4+ T cell responses were reportedly seen after vaccination. Spike-specific TCR breadth ran higher among vaccine recipients than placebo recipients.

The table came from immunoSEQ multiplex PCR; TCRdb's copy has only in-frame clones and leaves some out. This table holds 350,000 to 400,000 clones, about 88% found once. A note on this clone: The antigen remains unidentified.

Treatment of the sample: around 19 received Ad26.COV2.S at low or high dose, single or two shots; 5 received placebo; per-sample allocation not given. Samples came from day 63 after the first vaccine or placebo injection. This CDR3 region has 13 residues. Germline CDR1 and CDR2: SGHTS and YDEGEE. V was shortened by 2 bases and J by 5 bases, with 10 bases between the two germline ends. Sequenced here: peripheral blood, sampled in a trial of Ad26.COV2.S vaccine versus placebo. The receptor comes from a person aged 18 to 59 who received the Ad26.COV2.S COVID-19 vaccine or a placebo. The genes are TRBV5-8 and TRBJ2-5; D gene uncertain. This chain's CDR3 is CASSFGSRETQYF. CDR3 in DNA: TGTGCCAGCAGCTTCGGATCCCGGGAGACCCAGTACTTC.